These 20 T cell receptor beta chains were all obtained from the same sample, sequenced in a study of T cells in Graves' hyperthyroidism and ophthalmopathy. Amplification yielded TCR beta CDR3 regions, with RNA transcripts as the source. The TCR CDR3 first-round RT-PCR relied on the HTBI primer set. TCRdb ran MiXCR on the multiplex PCR reads and lists one entry per CDR3 protein. This table holds about 400,000 distinct CDR3 sequences, 15% to 17% found once. The sample comprised blood. The source of these receptors is a woman between 18 and 29 years old with Graves' hyperthyroidism.

This clonotype was counted a few times. The genes are TRBV15 and TRBJ2-3; 7 bases line up with TRBD2. Germline values: CDR1 LNHNV, CDR2 YYDKDF (reference sequence). Trimming removed 1 base from V and 5 bases from J; junction bases left unmatched: 6. The CDR3 has 15 amino acids. This CDR3 is CATSRGAGEVDTQYF. In nucleotides, the CDR3 is TGTGCCACCAGCAGAGGGGCGGGAGAAGTAGATACGCAGTATTTT.

This chain uses TRBV29-1 with TRBJ1-2; TRBD1 aligns across 7 bases. Looked up from germline, CDR1 is SQVTM and CDR2 is ANQGSEA. Unmatched junction bases numbered 3, after V lost 0 bases and J lost 2 bases. This CDR3 comprises 14 residues. DNA of the CDR3: TGCAGCGTTGAAGATCTACAGGGGAACTATGGCTACACCTTC. This codes for CSVEDLQGNYGYTF.

This clonotype was recorded many times. The J gene is TRBJ2-7, the V gene TRBV14; weak D call: TRBD1 (5 bases). Germline values: CDR1 SGHDN, CDR2 FVKESK. The CDR3 is 15 amino acids. The V and J ends lost 4 bases and 0 bases respectively, with 13 bases between them. DNA of the CDR3: TGTGCCAGCAGCCTTACATCAGGGAACTCCTACGAGCAGTACTTC. Encoded protein: CASSLTSGNSYEQYF.

This clonotype appeared many times. The chain joins TRBV7-2 to TRBJ1-1; TRBD1 is a possible D gene (6 bases). Trimming removed 5 bases from V and 1 base from J, with 14 bases in between. Germline V gives CDR1 SGHTA, CDR2 FQGNSA. This CDR3 spans 15 amino acids. CDR3 nucleotides: TGTGCCAGCAGCCCGGGGGGGGCCGGGAACACTGAAGCTTTCTTT. This sequence encodes CASSPGGAGNTEAFF.

Comment on this clonotype: This sequence may be a read error, since a much larger clone differs from it by one base. The chain couples TRBV7-3 to TRBJ2-1; no firm D call. The CDR3 loop spans 16 amino acids. Germline lookup yields CDR1 SGHTA and CDR2 FQGTGA. CDR3: CASPPPPGRSYNEQLF. The CDR3 nucleotides read TGTGCCAGCCCACCCCCGCCAGGAAGATCCTACAATGAGCAGCTCTTC.

The chain combines TRBV5-5 with TRBJ2-2; TRBD2 matches 12 bases. The germline V gene encodes CDR1 SGHKS and CDR2 YYEKEE (reference sequence). Unmatched junction bases numbered 2, after V lost 0 bases and J lost 5 bases. This CDR3 has 16 amino acids. In DNA, the CDR3 is TGTGCCAGCAGCTTGGAGACTAGCGGGAGAACCGGGGAGCTGTTTTTT. As protein: CASSLETSGRTGELFF.

This clonotype has a count of ten or more. The V gene is TRBV2, the J gene TRBJ1-5, with D possibly being TRBD1 (6 bases). Deletions cut 2 bases from V and 2 bases from J, with 10 bases between. This CDR3 region has 15 residues. Germline loops: CDR1 SNHLY, CDR2 FYNNEI. The CDR3 coding sequence is TGTGCCAGCAGTGAACCCAGGGGAGGCAATCAGCCCCAGCATTTT. Its translation is CASSEPRGGNQPQHF. Full variable domain (missing parts from reference TRBV2 and TRBJ1-5): EPEVTQTPSHQVTQMGQEVILRCVPISNHLYFYWYRQILGQKVEFLVSFYNNEISEKSEIFDDQFSVERPDGSNFTLKIRSTKLEDSAMYFCASSEPRGGNQPQHFGDGTRLSIL.

This clonotype turned up a few times. The V gene is TRBV5-6, the J gene TRBJ1-2; TRBD1 aligns across 8 bases. This CDR3 is 19 amino acids long. Per germline, CDR1 SGHDT and CDR2 YYEEEE. V was clipped by 2 bases and J by 0 bases; unmatched bases: 15. The CDR3 bases are TGTGCCAGCAGCTTACCAGTGACAGGGGTCACCATCTCTAACTATGGCTACACCTTC. This sequence encodes CASSLPVTGVTISNYGYTF.

This clonotype was picked up many times. This chain links TRBV6-5 with TRBJ1-5; TRBD1 is a possible D gene (6 bases). Germline CDR1 and CDR2: MNHEY and SVGAGI. Trimming took off 0 bases at V and 3 bases at J, with 9 bases between the two ends. This CDR3 has 15 residues. The CDR3 bases are TGTGCCAGCAGTTACTCCAGGGGCTTCAATCAGCCCCAGCATTTT. This encodes CASSYSRGFNQPQHF.

V usage is TRBV6-1 and J usage is TRBJ2-7; perhaps TRBD2 as D (6 bases). The CDR3 runs to 14 residues. Trimming removed 5 bases at V and 1 base at J, with 12 bases between. Germline lookup yields CDR1 MNHNS and CDR2 SASEGT. The CDR3 spells CASSILRGSYEQYF. As DNA, the CDR3 is TGTGCCAGCAGTATCCTGCGGGGATCCTACGAGCAGTACTTC.

A few counts support this clonotype. The DNA of the CDR3 is TGTGCCAGCAGCTCAGCGGGGCAGGGAACCCCCATATATTTT. It specifies CASSSAGQGTPIYF. The chain joins TRBV7-9 to TRBJ1-3, with D possibly matching TRBD1 (5 bases). This CDR3 is built from 14 residues. The V end lost 4 bases, the J end lost 11 bases, and 18 bases lay between the germline ends. Germline CDR1 and CDR2: SEHNR and FQNEAQ (reference sequence).

This clonotype was counted only a few times. The V gene is TRBV29-1, the J gene TRBJ2-1, with D possibly matching TRBD1 (6 bases). CDR1 and CDR2 from the germline V gene are SQVTM and ANQGSEA. V was cut by 4 bases and J by 7 bases, with 20 bases left in between. The CDR3 loop spans 15 amino acids. For the CDR3, the DNA is TGCAGCGTTGTAGCCGGCAGGGGAAGGAGAAATGAGCAGTTCTTC. It translates to CSVVAGRGRRNEQFF.

In this sample, this clonotype turned up many times. The J gene is TRBJ2-7, the V gene TRBV20-1; D unclear. The germline CDR1 and CDR2 sequences are DFQATT and SNEGSKA (reference sequence). Trimming shortened V by 0 bases and J by 0 bases, and 6 bases separated the two germline ends. This CDR3 spans 13 amino acids. The CDR3 DNA is TGCAGTGCTAGAGATACCCGCTCCTACGAGCAGTACTTC. Its protein product is CSARDTRSYEQYF.

This clonotype showed up many times. V gene TRBV2 combines with J gene TRBJ2-1, with D possibly being TRBD1 or TRBD2 (5 bases each). V lost 6 bases, J lost 0 bases, and 12 bases lay in between. CDR1 is SNHLY, CDR2 FYNNEI, per germline. CDR3 length: 15 residues. Written as DNA, the CDR3 is TGTGCCAGCAGGCGGTCCGGGACCTCCTACAATGAGCAGTTCTTC. It is translated as CASRRSGTSYNEQFF.

This clonotype was seen only a few times. The gene calls are TRBV10-3 and TRBJ2-1; TRBD2 aligns across 10 bases. Losses at the gene ends were 7 bases for V and 4 bases for J; bases not matched to a gene: 7. Per the germline V gene, CDR1 is ENHRY and CDR2 is SYGVKD. The CDR3 length is 15 residues. CDR3 sequence (DNA): TGTGCCATCATGGTGGGAGCGGGGGGGTACAATGAGCAGTTCTTC. It is translated as CAIMVGAGGYNEQFF.

This clonotype has ten or more counts. The V call is TRBV11-2, the J call TRBJ2-1; 9 nucleotides match TRBD2. The ends lost 3 bases at V and 7 bases at J; junction bases unmatched: 7. Germline CDR1 SGHAT, CDR2 FQNNGV. CDR3 length: 15 residues. In nucleotides, the CDR3 is TGTGCCAGCAGCTTCTTGCGGGGGGGCGTAAATGAGCAGTTCTTC. Protein: CASSFLRGGVNEQFF.

This clonotype was recorded at least ten times. The chain employs TRBV20-1 and TRBJ2-3; 7 nucleotides agree with TRBD2. The V gene end was trimmed by 5 bases and the J gene end by 3 bases; junction bases not matched to a gene: 8. Germline V gene lookup returns CDR1 DFQATT and CDR2 SNEGSKA (reference sequence). The CDR3 is made up of 14 amino acids. Here the CDR3 reads CSAVVGGITDTQYF. For the CDR3, the DNA is TGCAGTGCTGTAGTGGGGGGGATTACAGATACGCAGTATTTT.

This clonotype was picked up many times. DNA of the CDR3: TGTGCCAGCAGCTTAGCTAGACCTATAGGGGTCAATGAGCAGTTCTTC. It translates to CASSLARPIGVNEQFF. The gene calls are TRBV7-2 and TRBJ2-1, with a tentative D call TRBD1 (5 bases). Trimming shortened V by 0 bases and J by 6 bases, and 15 bases separated the two germline ends. Germline V lookup: CDR1 SGHTA, CDR2 FQGNSA. This CDR3 has 16 residues.

The chain has TRBV6-5 and TRBJ2-7, with TRBD2 matching over 15 bases. Germline CDR1 reads MNHEY; CDR2 reads SVGAGI. Germline trimming cut 2 bases from V and 4 bases from J; bases unmatched to any gene: 3. The CDR3 runs 16 residues. CDR3 protein: CASSYRGTSGRYEQYF. The CDR3 DNA reads as TGTGCCAGCAGTTACCGCGGGACTAGCGGGAGGTACGAGCAGTACTTC.

The chain recombines TRBV10-3 with TRBJ1-3; no firm D call. Trimming removed 2 bases from V and 2 bases from J, with 10 bases in between. Looked up from germline, CDR1 is ENHRY and CDR2 is SYGVKD. The CDR3 is 15 amino acids. As DNA, the CDR3 is TGTGCCATCAGTGAGCCAGGAAGGCCTGGAAACACCATATATTTT. Its protein product is CAISEPGRPGNTIYF.